This T cell receptor beta chain emerged from a study of CD8 T cells in seronegative destructive rheumatoid arthritis (dated by TCRdb to about 2020). For the wider study: Most of the eight CND-RA patients were receiving biological drugs at sampling. The study compared peripheral CD8+ TCRbeta repertoires from patients with CCP-negative destructive rheumatoid arthritis (CND-RA) against repertoires from newly diagnosed seropositive RA, seronegative RA and healthy controls. The seropositive RA, seronegative RA and healthy control comparison cohorts were obtained from an earlier published TCRbeta dataset rather than being newly sequenced. Results and caveats for the whole study, not just this receptor: The authors read the apparently distinct set of enriched public clonotypes carried by CND-RA patients as support for a separate disease subset. Across the 100,000 or so clonotypes tested, no public clonotype enrichment was retained after Benjamini-Hochberg correction. CND-RA repertoires showed more CMV-reactive and fewer influenza A-reactive CD8+ TCRbeta sequences than controls and other RA subtypes. Without diagnostic samples, TCR repertoire differences may partly reflect poor disease control over the years rather than being present at onset. After adjusting for age, CND-RA patients appeared to have less diverse, more clonal CD8+ TCRbeta repertoires than other RA subtypes. The small size of the CND-RA cohort was acknowledged as a study limitation.

CND-RA patients tested negative on the clinical CCP2 antibody test, and even with active therapy their joint destruction kept progressing. Every CND-RA patient showed typical joint destruction in the wrists and ankles and had failed conventional anti-rheumatic therapy. CND-RA patients were sampled after long disease histories, spanning decades in several cases, rather than at diagnosis. Roughly 53 millilitres of EDTA-anticoagulated peripheral blood were collected from each patient. Peripheral blood mononuclear cells were isolated by Ficoll-Paque PLUS density gradient separation. Using AutoMACS magnetic bead positive selection, CD8+ cells were isolated from either fresh or cryopreserved PBMCs, and flow cytometry was used to check purity. Genomic DNA was extracted with Nucleospin Tissue or Tissue XS kits and quantified on a Qubit 2.0 fluorometer. Genomic DNA from CD8+ cells was used for TCRbeta sequencing according to the manufacturer's instructions. The immunoSEQ assay was used for TCRbeta sequencing, which was carried out at a genomics technology centre in Finland. The original pipeline was this. Clonotype tables produced by the immunoSEQ preprocessing pipeline were converted into VDJtools format, and non-productive clonotypes were filtered out. Samples with fewer than 10,000 reads were excluded, the remaining samples were subsampled to 10,000 reads, and most of the eight CND-RA samples were retained. The VDJtools CalcDiversityStats function was applied to data subsampled to 10,000 reads to calculate Shannon-Wiener, Simpson and clonality indices. To infer antigen specificity, non-singleton TCRbeta clonotypes were hard-matched against VDJdb, with no mismatches permitted. CDR3 sequences that differed by a single amino acid (Hamming distance 1) were grouped into clusters that potentially share antigen targets. After each group was resampled to six samples, one-sided Fisher's exact tests checked public clonotypes for group enrichment, with the whole procedure repeated ten times. The source is immuneACCESS, and TCRdb retained only in-frame sequences with V and J called. Part of the clones is not carried over; for the studies checked, unresolved V genes explain less than half of this, and the remainder is unexplained. V and J calls plus clone size are reproduced from that table; the DNA served to infer D and trimming. The sample data list about 12,000 clones, and over 80% of these were observed just once. Of the sample, about a quarter falls within the top ten clones.

With respect to this clone: No antigen is known for it. Base qualities were left out, and no much larger clone turns up one base away.

From its cysteine to its phenylalanine, the CDR3 spans 16 amino acids. The kept DNA is CDR3 alone, 48 bases in frame from the first base. The germline V gene specifies SGHAT as CDR1 and FQNNGV as CDR2. V loses 5 bases at its end and J loses 10 bases; junction bases beyond the gene matches: 15. The TCR originated in a woman aged 25 to 50 with seronegative destructive rheumatoid arthritis. The receptor chain draws on TRBV11-2 and TRBJ2-1; 9 of the junction bases match TRBD1. The material sequenced was CD8+ T cells from blood. CDR3 sequence: CASSNTPGQGSSEQFF. The DNA reads TGTGCCAGCAGCAATACTCCGGGACAGGGTTCCTCCGAGCAGTTCTTC.